One and the same sample provided the 18 T cell receptor beta chains below, sequenced in a study of shared clonotypes between healthy human individuals. The repertoire was sequenced with immunoSEQ multiplex PCR; TCRdb's copy has only in-frame clones and lacks some. Among roughly 2.6 million clones listed, approximately 94% were seen once. Sequencing was performed on naive CD4+ T cells sorted from blood. Documented subset: CD45RA+ positively selected. All receptors come from a man younger than 30 in good health.

Regarding this clone: Different DNA sequences within this sample yield the same CDR3. This chain connects TRBV19 to TRBJ2-7; weak D call: TRBD2 (6 bases). Trimming removed 6 bases from V and 1 base from J, with 13 bases in between. This CDR3 is 14 amino acids long. Germline CDR1 reads LNHDA; CDR2 reads SQIVND (reference sequence). CDR3 region: CASSLTGGSYEQYF. CDR3 DNA: TGTGCCAGTAGCCTGACCGGGGGTTCCTACGAGCAGTACTTC.

J is TRBJ1-1 and V is TRBV7-9; D remains ambiguous. V shed 1 base and J shed 3 bases, with 12 bases lying between them. Germline V CDR1 and CDR2: SEHNR, FQNEAQ (reference sequence). The CDR3 spans 15 residues. The CDR3 sequence: CASSLGTAPDTEAFF. The CDR3 nucleotides read TGTGCCAGCAGCTTAGGTACAGCTCCGGACACTGAAGCTTTCTTT.

The chain has TRBV5-5 and TRBJ2-4; 9 bases map to TRBD2. The CDR3 runs to 17 residues. The J segment lost 0 bases and the V segment lost 4 bases, leaving 8 bases of the junction unmatched. Germline values: CDR1 SGHKS, CDR2 YYEKEE (reference sequence). The DNA of the CDR3 is TGTGCCAGCAGCCGTACGACTAGCGGTACAGCCAAAAACATTCAGTACTTC. As protein: CASSRTTSGTAKNIQYF.

This clone was seen a handful of times. Other DNA sequences in the same sample also yield this CDR3. The rearrangement uses TRBV2 and TRBJ1-1; tentative D call: TRBD1 (6 bases). Germline CDR1 is SNHLY and CDR2 is FYNNEI. Trimming cost V 6 bases and J 1 base, with 6 bases left between them. CDR3 length equals 12 residues. The CDR3 DNA is TGTGCCAGCAGGACAGGGAACACTGAAGCTTTCTTT. It translates to CASRTGNTEAFF. Based on the CDR3 plus reference TRBV2 and TRBJ1-1, the full variable domain is EPEVTQTPSHQVTQMGQEVILRCVPISNHLYFYWYRQILGQKVEFLVSFYNNEISEKSEIFDDQFSVERPDGSNFTLKIRSTKLEDSAMYFCASRTGNTEAFFGQGTRLTVV.

Comment on this clone: This sample includes further DNA sequences coding for the same CDR3. The chain combines TRBV7-2 with TRBJ2-2, with D unclear. The germline V gene encodes CDR1 SGHTA and CDR2 FQGNSA. This CDR3 is built from 12 residues. The V and J ends lost 3 bases and 3 bases respectively, with 2 bases between them. The DNA of the CDR3 is TGTGCCAGCAGCTTGGACACCGGGGAGCTGTTTTTT. It codes for CASSLDTGELFF.

The chain joins TRBV6-1 to TRBJ2-7, with D possibly matching TRBD1 (6 bases). V lost 4 bases and J 3 bases, leaving 13 bases between the germline ends. The germline V gene encodes CDR1 MNHNS and CDR2 SASEGT. The CDR3 is 14 residues long. CDR3 nucleotide sequence: TGTGCCAGCAGTGTGACGTGGGGGCACTACGAGCAGTACTTC. Protein product: CASSVTWGHYEQYF.

The chain employs TRBV7-9 and TRBJ2-5; 7 bases align to TRBD2. The CDR3 is 12 amino acids. V lost 5 bases to trimming and J lost 7 bases; unmatched junction nucleotides: 4. Per the germline V gene, CDR1 is SEHNR and CDR2 is FQNEAQ (reference sequence). As DNA, the CDR3 is TGTGCCAGCAGCCCGGGGAGGGGGACCCAGTACTTC. Its translation: CASSPGRGTQYF.

The J gene is TRBJ2-3, the V gene TRBV6-1; D is uncertain. V lost 3 bases to trimming and J lost 9 bases, with 13 bases between them. The germline gives CDR1 MNHNS, CDR2 SASEGT. The CDR3 runs 13 residues. CDR3 coding DNA: TGTGCCAGCAGTGAGGCATGGAGTGGAACGCAGTATTTT. It specifies CASSEAWSGTQYF.

The chain carries TRBV7-9 and TRBJ1-1; D unclear. This CDR3 is built from 11 residues. The germline CDR1 and CDR2 sequences are SEHNR and FQNEAQ (reference sequence). V was cut by 10 bases and J by 7 bases, with 13 bases left in between. The CDR3 protein is CAIREELEAFF. The CDR3 bases are TGTGCCATCCGGGAGGAGCTTGAAGCTTTCTTT.

The genes are TRBV4-1 and TRBJ2-5, with 13 bases identical to TRBD2. This CDR3 is 18 amino acids long. V was clipped by 4 bases and J by 1 base; unmatched bases: 9. Germline lookup yields CDR1 MGHRA and CDR2 YSYEKL. CDR3 region: CASSRRSGLAGAQETQYF. In DNA, the CDR3 is TGCGCCAGCAGCCGGAGATCAGGACTAGCGGGGGCCCAAGAGACCCAGTACTTC.

On this clone itself: Other DNA variants within this sample encode the same CDR3. The V call is TRBV5-1, the J call TRBJ2-5; 8 bases are a match to TRBD2. Per the germline V gene, CDR1 is SGHRS and CDR2 is YFSETQ. The CDR3 contains 13 residues. Unmatched junction bases numbered 5, after V lost 7 bases and J lost 3 bases. CDR3 sequence: CASSGGPEETQYF. The CDR3 coding sequence is TGCGCCAGCTCGGGGGGGCCTGAAGAGACCCAGTACTTC. Full variable domain (remainder filled in from reference TRBV5-1 and TRBJ2-5): KAGVTQTPRYLIKTRGQQVTLSCSPISGHRSVSWYQQTPGQGLQFLFEYFSETQRNKGNFPGRFSGRQFSNSRSEMNVSTLELGDSALYLCASSGGPEETQYFGPGTRLLVL.

This rearrangement joins TRBV4-2 to TRBJ2-7; TRBD2 is a possible D gene (7 bases). The CDR3 extends over 18 amino acids. V was clipped by 0 bases and J by 4 bases, with 22 bases between them. Per the germline V gene, CDR1 is LGHNA and CDR2 is YNFKEQ. The chain's CDR3 is CASSQEGGRGGIWYEQYF. CDR3 in DNA: TGTGCCAGCAGCCAAGAAGGGGGACGGGGAGGGATTTGGTACGAGCAGTACTTC.

This clone was found once. This chain connects TRBV7-9 to TRBJ2-1, with TRBD2 as a possible D gene (6 bases). The V end was cut by 4 bases, the J end by 4 bases, with 14 bases between. Germline lookup yields CDR1 SEHNR and CDR2 FQNEAQ (reference sequence). The CDR3 totals 15 residues. CDR3 DNA sequence: TGTGCCAGCAGCTCACGCGGGGCCCTATACAATGAGCAGTTCTTC. Translating gives CASSSRGALYNEQFF. Full variable domain (outside the CDR3, taken from reference TRBV7-9 and TRBJ2-1): DTGVSQNPRHKITKRGQNVTFRCDPISEHNRLYWYRQTLGQGPEFLTYFQNEAQLEKSRLLSDRFSAERPKGSFSTLEIQRTEQGDSAMYLCASSSRGALYNEQFFGPGTRLTVL.

The chain couples TRBV7-2 to TRBJ2-3; a possible D gene is TRBD1 (7 bases). The CDR3 sequence is 15 residues long. Germline values: CDR1 SGHTA, CDR2 FQGNSA. Trimming left V 7 bases short and J 1 base short, with 15 bases between. The CDR3 loop is CASNPGGPGTDTQYF. As DNA, the CDR3 is TGTGCCAGCAACCCAGGGGGGCCGGGCACAGATACGCAGTATTTT.

The rearrangement joins TRBV10-3 to TRBJ2-7; D is ambiguous. The V gene's germline CDR1 is ENHRY and CDR2 SYGVKD. Deletions cut 11 bases from V and 5 bases from J, with 13 bases between. The CDR3 loop spans 11 amino acids. The CDR3 sequence is CASTHGDEQYF. The CDR3 DNA sequence: TGTGCCTCTACCCATGGGGACGAGCAGTACTTC.

The chain combines TRBV7-9 with TRBJ1-2; the D gene is possibly TRBD1 (5 bases). V was shortened by 2 bases and J by 4 bases, with 14 bases between the two germline ends. The CDR3 covers 15 residues. Germline CDR1 reads SEHNR; CDR2 reads FQNEAQ (reference sequence). CDR3 loop: CASSLSWGASYGYTF. The CDR3 DNA follows: TGTGCCAGCAGCTTAAGTTGGGGCGCTAGCTATGGCTACACCTTC.

V gene TRBV12-5 combines with J gene TRBJ2-3; D might be TRBD1 or TRBD2, each matching 5 bases. V shed 6 bases and J shed 8 bases, with 18 bases lying between them. The CDR3 is 14 amino acids. Germline lookup yields CDR1 LGHNT and CDR2 FRNRAP. The CDR3 region has the DNA TGTGCTAGTGGGATTGGGGGTGGAATAGGTACGCAGTATTTT. As protein: CASGIGGGIGTQYF.

This sequence joins TRBV30 and TRBJ2-7; TRBD2 might be the D (5 bases). Trimming stripped 1 base from V and 3 bases from J, with 10 bases between. CDR1 is GTSNPN and CDR2 is SVGIG in the germline V gene (reference sequence). CDR3 size: 13 residues. The CDR3 is CAWSGGPHYEQYF. CDR3 DNA: TGTGCCTGGAGTGGAGGGCCCCACTACGAGCAGTACTTC.